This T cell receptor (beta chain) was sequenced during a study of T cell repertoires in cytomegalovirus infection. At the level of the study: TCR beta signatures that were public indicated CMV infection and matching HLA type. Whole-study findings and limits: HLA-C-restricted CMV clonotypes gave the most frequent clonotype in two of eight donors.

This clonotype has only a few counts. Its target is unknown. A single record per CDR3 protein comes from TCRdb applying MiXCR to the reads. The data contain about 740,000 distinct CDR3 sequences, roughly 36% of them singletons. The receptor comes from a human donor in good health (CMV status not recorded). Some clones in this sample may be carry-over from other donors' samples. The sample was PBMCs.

CDR3 residues: CAISFTPGQGAGYNSPLHF. CDR3 nucleotides: TGTGCCATCAGCTTTACCCCGGGACAGGGGGCCGGCTATAATTCACCCCTCCACTTT. This chain connects TRBV10-3 to TRBJ1-6, with 12 bases identical to TRBD1. CDR3 length: 19 residues. CDR1 and CDR2 from the germline V gene are ENHRY and SYGVKD. V shed 6 bases and J 3 bases; nucleotides not matched to a gene: 12.